The clone carrying this T cell receptor beta chain was detected a few times. The data originate from a study of blood T cell repertoires in COVID-19. About the study: Samples of COVID-19 (acute and convalescent) were obtained from the United States, Italy and Spain. T cells, B-cell-depleted T cells, or PBMCs supplied cDNA or gDNA.

Produced via immunoSEQ multiplex PCR; TCRdb's table is partial and in-frame only. The table shows 150,000 or so clones, with almost 85% occurring only once. Trimming took 2 bases from V and 0 from J; bases not matched to a gene: 13. The CDR3 is 20 amino acids. CDR1 MNHEY and CDR2 SVGEGT come from the germline V gene. The chain has TRBV6-2 or TRBV6-3 and TRBJ1-6; 7 bases are shared with TRBD1. Material for sequencing was peripheral blood. This receptor was taken from a human donor with acute or convalescent COVID-19. The donor label of this sample is uncertain. CDR3: CASSYQGPGTASSYNSPLHF. DNA of the CDR3: TGTGCCAGCAGTTACCAGGGTCCCGGGACAGCGAGCTCCTATAATTCACCCCTCCACTTT.